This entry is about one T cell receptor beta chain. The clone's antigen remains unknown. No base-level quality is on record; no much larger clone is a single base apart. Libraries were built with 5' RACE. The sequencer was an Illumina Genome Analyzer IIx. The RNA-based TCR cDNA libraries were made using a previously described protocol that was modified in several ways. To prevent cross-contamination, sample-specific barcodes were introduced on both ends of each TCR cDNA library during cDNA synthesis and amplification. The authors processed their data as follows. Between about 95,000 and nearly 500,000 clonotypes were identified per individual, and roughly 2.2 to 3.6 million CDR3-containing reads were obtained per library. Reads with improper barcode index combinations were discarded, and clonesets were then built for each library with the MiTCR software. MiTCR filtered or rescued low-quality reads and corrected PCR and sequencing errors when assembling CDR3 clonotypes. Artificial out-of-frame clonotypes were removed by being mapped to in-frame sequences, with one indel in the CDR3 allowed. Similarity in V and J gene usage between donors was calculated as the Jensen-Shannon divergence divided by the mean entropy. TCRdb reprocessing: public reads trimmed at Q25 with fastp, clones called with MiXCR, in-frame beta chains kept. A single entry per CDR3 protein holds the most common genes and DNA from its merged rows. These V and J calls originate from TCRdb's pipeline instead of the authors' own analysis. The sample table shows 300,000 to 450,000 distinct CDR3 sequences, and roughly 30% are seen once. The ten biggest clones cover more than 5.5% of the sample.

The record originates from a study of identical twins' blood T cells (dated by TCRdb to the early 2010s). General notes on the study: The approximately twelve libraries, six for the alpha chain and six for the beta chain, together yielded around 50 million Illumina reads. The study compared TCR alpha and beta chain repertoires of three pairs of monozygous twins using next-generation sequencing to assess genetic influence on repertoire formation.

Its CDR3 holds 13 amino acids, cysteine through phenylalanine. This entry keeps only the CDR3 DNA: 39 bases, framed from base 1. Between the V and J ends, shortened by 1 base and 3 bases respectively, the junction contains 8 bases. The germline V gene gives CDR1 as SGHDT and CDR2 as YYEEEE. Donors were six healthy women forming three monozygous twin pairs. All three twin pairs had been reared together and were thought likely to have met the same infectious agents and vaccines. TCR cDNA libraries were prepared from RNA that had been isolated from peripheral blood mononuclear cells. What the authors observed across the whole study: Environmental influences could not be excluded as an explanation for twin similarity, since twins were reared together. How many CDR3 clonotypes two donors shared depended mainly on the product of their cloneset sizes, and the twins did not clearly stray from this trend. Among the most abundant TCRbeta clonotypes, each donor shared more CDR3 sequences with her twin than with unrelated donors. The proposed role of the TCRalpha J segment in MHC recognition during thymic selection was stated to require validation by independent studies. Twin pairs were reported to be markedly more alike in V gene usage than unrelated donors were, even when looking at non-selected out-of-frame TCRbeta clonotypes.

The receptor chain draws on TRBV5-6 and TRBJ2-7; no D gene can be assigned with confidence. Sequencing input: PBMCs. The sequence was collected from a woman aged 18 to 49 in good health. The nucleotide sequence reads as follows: TGTGCCAGCAGCTTGTCCGCGCGCTACGAGCAGTACTTC. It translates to CASSLSARYEQYF.